The 4 T cell receptor beta chains listed next were all sequenced from one sample in a study of cytomegalovirus exposure and HLA in healthy donors (dated by TCRdb to 2015 to 2018). The library was made by the immunoSEQ multiplex PCR assay. TCRdb retrieved this table from immuneACCESS and kept in-frame rearrangements only. Not all clones are present; in checked studies, unresolved V genes account for under half, and no reason is known for the remainder. For this sample there are some 170,000 clones; around 85% appear just once. The top ten hold approximately 2.4% of the sample. The sequencing input was PBMCs. These receptors were obtained from a man younger than 45 in good health and CMV-seropositive.

The chain recombines TRBV5-4 with TRBJ2-1; TRBD2 aligns across 12 bases. The CDR3 consists of 15 residues. Germline V gene sequence: CDR1 SGHNT, CDR2 YYREEE (reference sequence). The trim removed 6 bases at V and 4 bases at J, leaving 5 bases unmatched. The CDR3 nucleotides read TGTGCCAGCATGCTAGCGGGGGGGATTTACAATGAGCAGTTCTTC. It specifies CASMLAGGIYNEQFF.

The genes are TRBV9 and TRBJ2-5; the match to TRBD2 covers 8 bases. CDR3 length: 14 residues. From germline, CDR1 is SGDLS and CDR2 YYNGEE. Trimming cost V 6 bases and J 5 bases; bases outside gene matches: 9. Here the CDR3 reads CASTAGGVTETQYF. CDR3 DNA: TGTGCCAGCACCGCCGGGGGGGTGACGGAGACCCAGTACTTC.

The chain joins TRBV18 to TRBJ1-5; perhaps TRBD1 as D (6 bases). CDR1 KGHSH and CDR2 LQKENI come from the germline V gene. Trimming took off 4 bases at V and 5 bases at J, with 12 bases between the two ends. CDR3 length equals 14 residues. CDR3 sequence reads: CASSRGGGDQPQHF. The CDR3 coding sequence is TGTGCCAGCTCACGAGGGGGGGGAGATCAGCCCCAGCATTTT.

The gene calls are TRBV6-5 and TRBJ2-5, with TRBD1 identical over 9 bases. The V gene end was trimmed by 0 bases and the J gene end by 5 bases; junction bases not matched to a gene: 4. Looked up from germline, CDR1 is MNHEY and CDR2 is SVGAGI. The CDR3 has 15 residues. This chain's CDR3 is CASSYSDRGRETQYF. The CDR3 nucleotides read TGTGCCAGCAGTTACTCGGACAGGGGTAGGGAGACCCAGTACTTC.